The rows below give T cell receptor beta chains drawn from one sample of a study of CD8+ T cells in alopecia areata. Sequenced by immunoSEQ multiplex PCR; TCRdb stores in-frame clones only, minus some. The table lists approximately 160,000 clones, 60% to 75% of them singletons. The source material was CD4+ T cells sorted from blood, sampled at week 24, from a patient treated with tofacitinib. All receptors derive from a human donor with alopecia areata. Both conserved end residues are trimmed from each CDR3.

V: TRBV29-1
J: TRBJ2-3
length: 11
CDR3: SVRTRITDTQY

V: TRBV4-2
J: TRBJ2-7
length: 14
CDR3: ASSQDLAGGGYEQY

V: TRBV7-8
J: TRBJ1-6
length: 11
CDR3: ASSLDGGSPLH

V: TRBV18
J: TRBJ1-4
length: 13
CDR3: ASSRVGGGDEKLF

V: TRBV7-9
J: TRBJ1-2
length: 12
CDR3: ASYREGSMVGYT

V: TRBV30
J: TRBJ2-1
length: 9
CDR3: AWSVELLQF

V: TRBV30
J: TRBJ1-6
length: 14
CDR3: AWNLRDSGRNSPLH

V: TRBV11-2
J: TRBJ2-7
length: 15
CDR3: ASSLGLAGGPHYEQY

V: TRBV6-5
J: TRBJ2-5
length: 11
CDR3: ASKVGGPGREY

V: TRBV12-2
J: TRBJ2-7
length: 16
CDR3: ASRSRPSRDRGFYEQY

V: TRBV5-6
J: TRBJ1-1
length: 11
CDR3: ASSQTGQFEAF

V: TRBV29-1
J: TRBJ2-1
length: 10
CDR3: SVDYGYNEQF

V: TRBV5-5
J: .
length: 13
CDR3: ASSLVSGGVYEQY

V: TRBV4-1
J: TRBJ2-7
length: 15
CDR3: ASSPYLSGGLPYEQY

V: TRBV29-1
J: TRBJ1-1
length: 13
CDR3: SAAPIVGGDTEAF

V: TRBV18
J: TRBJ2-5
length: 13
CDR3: ASSPPAQAEETQY

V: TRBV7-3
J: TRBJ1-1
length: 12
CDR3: ASSSPGQRTEAF

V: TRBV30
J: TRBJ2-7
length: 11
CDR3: AWRAGRGYEQY

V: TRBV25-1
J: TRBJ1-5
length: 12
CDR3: ASSEWGRVQPQH

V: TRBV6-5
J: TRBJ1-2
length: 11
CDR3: ASSLGTSRGYT

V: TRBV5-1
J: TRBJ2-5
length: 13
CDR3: ASSSLSGGSRTQY

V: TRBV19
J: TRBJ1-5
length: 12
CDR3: ASSRFLGNQPQH

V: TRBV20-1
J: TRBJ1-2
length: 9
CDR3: SASPGYGYT

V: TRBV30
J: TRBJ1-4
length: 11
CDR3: AWRRRANEKLF

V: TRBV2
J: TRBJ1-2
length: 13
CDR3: ASSGRDRASNGYT

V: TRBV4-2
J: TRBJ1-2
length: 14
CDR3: ASSQEEWQGNYGYT

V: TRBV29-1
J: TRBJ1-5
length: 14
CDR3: SVRQGGGPSNQPQH

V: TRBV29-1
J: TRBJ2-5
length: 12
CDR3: SVEVKQVGETQY

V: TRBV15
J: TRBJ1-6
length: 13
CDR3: ATSRETGLNSPLH